The 32 T cell receptor beta chains in this list originate from one sample, sequenced in a study of neurological immune-mediated disorders. Time point in this sample: longitudinal time-point 1 (baseline). TCRdb processed the 5' RACE reads anew with MiXCR; each CDR3 protein has one entry. The data hold tens of thousands of distinct CDR3 sequences, with about 3.2% observed a single time. The specimen sequenced was PBMCs. All receptors come from a woman in her fifties or sixties with multiple sclerosis.

This clonotype was seen many times. V gene TRBV5-1 combines with J gene TRBJ2-5; perhaps TRBD2 as D (6 bases). Germline assignment: CDR1 SGHRS and CDR2 YFSETQ. The CDR3 sequence is 15 residues long. V lost 8 bases and J lost 1, with 18 bases in between. CDR3 amino acids: CASRRGGGIQETQYF. The CDR3, as DNA: TGCGCCAGTCGCCGGGGAGGAGGCATCCAAGAGACCCAGTACTTC.

At least ten counts were recorded for this clonotype. The CDR3 loop is CSAGLAGGYEQYF. The CDR3, as DNA: TGCAGTGCTGGACTAGCGGGGGGATACGAGCAGTACTTC. The chain couples TRBV20-1 to TRBJ2-7; TRBD2 matches at 14 bases. Germline V lookup: CDR1 DFQATT, CDR2 SNEGSKA (reference sequence). The CDR3 extends over 13 amino acids. Trimming at V came to 5 bases and at J to 4 bases, leaving 1 base not matched to a gene.

This clonotype was counted at least ten times. J is TRBJ2-7 and V is TRBV7-9; D may be TRBD1 (6 bases). The V gene lost 1 base and the J gene lost 0 bases, with 7 bases spanning the gap. Germline V gene lookup returns CDR1 SEHNR and CDR2 FQNEAQ (reference sequence). There are 14 residues in the CDR3. CDR3 region: CASSLGTDSYEQYF. The CDR3 DNA is TGTGCCAGCAGCTTAGGGACAGACTCCTACGAGCAGTACTTC.

This clonotype was seen at least ten times. The V gene is TRBV6-6, the J gene TRBJ1-3, with D uncertain. CDR3 length: 13 amino acids. V was cut by 10 bases and J by 4 bases, with 14 bases left in between. Germline V gene sequence: CDR1 MNHNY, CDR2 SVGAGI (reference sequence). CDR3 in amino acids: CAIHGVIGNTIYF. DNA for the CDR3: TGTGCCATCCACGGTGTTATAGGAAACACCATATATTTT.

Ten or more counts support this clonotype. V is TRBV20-1 and J is TRBJ1-1; possible D gene TRBD1, 5 bases. From germline, CDR1 is DFQATT and CDR2 SNEGSKA (reference sequence). CDR3 size: 14 residues. V gave up 0 bases and J gave up 3 bases, with 11 bases separating them. For the CDR3, the DNA is TGCAGTGCTAGAGACAGGGTTGTGTACACTGAAGCTTTCTTT. It codes for CSARDRVVYTEAFF.

This clonotype was recorded many times. CDR3 in amino acids: CASSLAGTQYF. The CDR3 DNA follows: TGTGCCAGCAGTTTGGCAGGGACCCAGTACTTC. J is TRBJ2-5 and V is TRBV28; D ambiguous. Per the germline V gene, CDR1 is MDHEN and CDR2 is SYDVKM. This CDR3 is built from 11 residues. V was trimmed by 3 bases and J by 7 bases, leaving 6 bases between them.

The genes are TRBV5-1 and TRBJ2-7, with 9 bases matching TRBD1. The CDR3 totals 14 residues. Germline assignment: CDR1 SGHRS and CDR2 YFSETQ. Losses at the gene ends were 3 bases for V and 3 bases for J; bases not matched to a gene: 4. CDR3: CASSSGQGSYEQYF. Written as DNA, the CDR3 is TGCGCCAGCAGCTCCGGACAGGGGAGCTACGAGCAGTACTTC.

This clonotype was seen at least ten times. The chain employs TRBV7-9 and TRBJ2-1; 11 nucleotides line up with TRBD2. CDR3 length: 16 residues. Germline CDR1 is SEHNR and CDR2 is FQNEAQ (reference sequence). The V gene end was trimmed by 5 bases and the J gene end by 8 bases; junction bases not matched to a gene: 11. The CDR3 DNA reads as TGTGCCAGCAGCCCAAGGGGACTAGCGGTTTGGGATGAGCAGTTCTTC. This codes for CASSPRGLAVWDEQFF.

At least ten counts were recorded for this clonotype. The CDR3 reads CASSLSSWRMNTEAFF. DNA for the CDR3: TGCGCCAGCAGCTTGTCTAGTTGGCGGATGAACACTGAAGCTTTCTTT. This chain joins TRBV5-1 and TRBJ1-1, with D hard to call. Germline CDR1 reads SGHRS; CDR2 reads YFSETQ. CDR3 size: 16 residues. The ends were cut back, 1 base at V and 0 bases at J, with 13 bases in the middle.

This clonotype came up many times. CDR3 loop: CAWSVRRRGSSYNEQFF. As DNA, the CDR3 is TGTGCCTGGAGTGTAAGGCGACGGGGGAGCTCCTACAATGAGCAGTTCTTC. This chain uses TRBV30 with TRBJ2-1; tentative D call: TRBD2 (6 bases). Germline assignment: CDR1 GTSNPN and CDR2 SVGIG (reference sequence). CDR3 length: 17 residues. V was pared by 0 bases and J by 0 bases, with 15 bases between.

In its sample, this clonotype was seen many times. V gene TRBV5-1 combines with J gene TRBJ1-5; D might be TRBD1 (6 bases). Trimming shortened V by 4 bases and J by 5 bases, and 16 bases separated the two germline ends. Germline V gives CDR1 SGHRS, CDR2 YFSETQ. This CDR3 is built from 15 residues. CDR3 sequence (DNA): TGCGCCAGCAGCGATATCGGGGGGCGGGATCAGCCCCAGCATTTT. Translating it yields CASSDIGGRDQPQHF.

This clonotype came up many times. V usage is TRBV29-1 and J usage is TRBJ2-5, with a weak D call TRBD2 (5 bases). Germline V CDR1 and CDR2: SQVTM, ANQGSEA. The CDR3 is 15 residues long. The ends were cut back, 0 bases at V and 5 bases at J, with 16 bases in the middle. The CDR3 nucleotides are TGCAGCGTTGAAGATTTGTCGGGGAGAGGGGAGACCCAGTACTTC. Translation: CSVEDLSGRGETQYF.

This clonotype was counted ten times or more. The CDR3 DNA sequence: TGTGCCAGCAGACCGGACAGGGGGCACACCGGGGAGCTGTTTTTT. Translating gives CASRPDRGHTGELFF. The gene calls are TRBV6-5 and TRBJ2-2, with 11 positions matching TRBD1. CDR1 is MNHEY and CDR2 is SVGAGI in the germline V gene. Losses at the gene ends were 6 bases for V and 3 bases for J; bases not matched to a gene: 3. The CDR3 runs to 15 residues.

This clonotype was found many times. V is TRBV25-1 and J is TRBJ1-6; D remains unclear. The V end was cut by 4 bases, the J end by 1 base, with 11 bases between. The CDR3 has 16 residues. Germline V gives CDR1 MGHDK, CDR2 SYGVNS. CDR3 sequence: CASSAGEPSYNSPLHF. CDR3 nucleotide sequence: TGTGCCAGCAGTGCCGGGGAGCCATCCTATAATTCACCCCTCCACTTT.

This clonotype was counted ten times or more. The genes are TRBV14 and TRBJ2-7; 8 bases are shared with TRBD1. The CDR3 has 15 amino acids. Germline CDR1 is SGHDN and CDR2 is FVKESK. With V trimmed by 4 bases and J by 6 bases, 11 bases remained unmatched. Written as DNA, the CDR3 is TGTGCCAGCAGCCTCCGTCCCGGGACAGGCGGCGAGCAGTACTTC. It yields the protein CASSLRPGTGGEQYF.

This clonotype showed up many times. The gene calls are TRBV5-6 and TRBJ2-1, with TRBD2 identical over 14 bases. The ends lost 4 bases at V and 3 bases at J; junction bases unmatched: 9. The V gene's germline CDR1 is SGHDT and CDR2 YYEEEE. CDR3 length: 18 residues. CDR3 DNA: TGTGCCAGCAGCCGTCGGACTAGCGGGGGGATGATCTACAATGAGCAGTTCTTC. Translation gives CASSRRTSGGMIYNEQFF.

Regarding this clonotype: A much larger clone lies one base from this, so it may be a read error. The J gene is TRBJ1-6, the V gene TRBV5-6, with D perhaps matching TRBD1 (5 bases). The CDR3 has 14 amino acids. Germline V gene lookup returns CDR1 SGHDT and CDR2 YYEEEE. This CDR3 is CASSIRENNSPLNF. CDR3 coding DNA: TGTGCCAGCAGCATCAGGGAGAATAATTCACCCCTCAACTTT.

This clonotype was detected many times. The CDR3 reads CSAVLSGGLRETQYF. CDR3 DNA: TGCAGTGCAGTTCTTAGCGGGGGATTGAGGGAGACCCAGTACTTC. The chain combines TRBV20-1 with TRBJ2-5; 9 nucleotides agree with TRBD2. This CDR3 contains 15 residues. Losses at the gene ends were 6 bases for V and 5 bases for J; bases not matched to a gene: 13. The germline V gene encodes CDR1 DFQATT and CDR2 SNEGSKA (reference sequence).

This clonotype has ten or more counts. The genes are TRBV7-2 and TRBJ2-7; unclear D gene. Between the trimmed V and J ends, which lost 4 bases and 3 bases, there was a span of 16 bases. This CDR3 is 15 amino acids long. Germline loops: CDR1 SGHTA, CDR2 FQGNSA. CDR3 residues: CASSSPDWILYEQYF. For the CDR3, the DNA is TGTGCCAGCAGCTCACCAGACTGGATCCTCTACGAGCAGTACTTC.

This clonotype was observed at least ten times. The chain employs TRBV5-1 and TRBJ1-1; 8 bases map to TRBD1. The CDR3 is 16 amino acids. Germline V gene sequence: CDR1 SGHRS, CDR2 YFSETQ. Trimming cost V 2 bases and J 4 bases; bases outside gene matches: 10. The CDR3 DNA follows: TGCGCCAGCAGCTTTCCAGGGGGCGTTTCTACCACTGAAGCTTTCTTT. Residues: CASSFPGGVSTTEAFF. The variable domain in full, completed from reference TRBV5-1 and TRBJ1-1, reads KAGVTQTPRYLIKTRGQQVTLSCSPISGHRSVSWYQQTPGQGLQFLFEYFSETQRNKGNFPGRFSGRQFSNSRSEMNVSTLELGDSALYLCASSFPGGVSTTEAFFGQGTRLTVV.

This clonotype has a count of ten or more. This chain joins TRBV7-2 and TRBJ2-2, with 9 bases lining up with TRBD1. J gave up 5 bases and V 6 bases, and 7 bases lay outside the gene matches. Germline loops: CDR1 SGHTA, CDR2 FQGNSA. The CDR3 is 15 amino acids. The CDR3 is CASRRDRVRTGELFF. The CDR3 DNA is TGTGCCAGCAGACGGGACAGGGTTCGAACCGGGGAGCTGTTTTTT.

This clonotype came up many times. The CDR3 reads CASSYEGGSNQPQHF. The CDR3 DNA follows: TGTGCCAGCAGTTACGAGGGCGGGAGCAATCAGCCCCAGCATTTT. The chain combines TRBV6-6 with TRBJ1-5, with unresolved D. The germline V and J ends were trimmed by 2 bases and 1 base, with 9 bases remaining between them. CDR3 length: 15 residues. Germline loops: CDR1 MNHNY, CDR2 SVGAGI (reference sequence).

This clonotype is categorized as medium-sized. The rearrangement uses TRBV5-1 and TRBJ2-7; D is uncertain. The CDR3 contains 13 residues. The germline gives CDR1 SGHRS, CDR2 YFSETQ. The V end was cut by 0 bases, the J end by 2 bases, with 6 bases between. The CDR3 bases are TGCGCCAGCAGCTTGGACGGAGCCTACGAGCAGTACTTC. It is translated as CASSLDGAYEQYF.

This clonotype was detected many times. The CDR3: CASSPWSNEQFF. CDR3 sequence (DNA): TGTGCCAGCAGCCCCTGGTCCAATGAGCAGTTCTTC. This chain joins TRBV14 and TRBJ2-1; no reliable D call. Germline V CDR1 and CDR2: SGHDN, FVKESK. Between the trimmed V and J ends, which lost 4 bases and 6 bases, there was a span of 7 bases. This CDR3 has 12 residues.

This clonotype was found many times. The chain carries TRBV7-9 and TRBJ2-5, with 8 bases matching TRBD1. Trimming cost V 2 bases and J 1 base; bases outside gene matches: 9. The CDR3 consists of 17 residues. Germline V CDR1 and CDR2: SEHNR, FQNEAQ (reference sequence). The DNA for the CDR3 is TGTGCCAGCAGCTTAAAAAGGGGGACAGGCGTCCAAGAGACCCAGTACTTC. It yields the protein CASSLKRGTGVQETQYF.

This clonotype was recorded many times. The chain employs TRBV20-1 and TRBJ2-1; 12 positions match TRBD2. J lost 7 bases, V lost 6 bases, and 7 bases had no gene match. CDR1 and CDR2 (germline): DFQATT, SNEGSKA (reference sequence). This CDR3 region has 14 residues. The DNA of the CDR3 is TGCAGTGCCCTCACTAGCGGGGGGTCTAATGAGCAGTTCTTC. Its protein is CSALTSGGSNEQFF.

This clonotype has a count of ten or more. This chain joins TRBV7-6 and TRBJ2-7; no definite D call. The CDR3 totals 12 residues. CDR1 and CDR2 from the germline V gene are SGHVS and FNYEAQ. The V and J ends lost 5 bases and 3 bases respectively, with 8 bases between them. CDR3 DNA sequence: TGTGCCAGCAGCCCCGCTGGCTACGAGCAGTACTTC. It specifies CASSPAGYEQYF. Variable domain in full (rest from reference TRBV7-6 and TRBJ2-7): GAGVSQSPRYKVTKRGQDVALRCDPISGHVSLYWYRQALGQGPEFLTYFNYEAQQDKSGLPNDRFSAERPEGSISTLTIQRTEQRDSAMYRCASSPAGYEQYFGPGTRLTVT.

This clonotype was recorded at least ten times. The chain recombines TRBV29-1 with TRBJ2-5, with 9 bases that match TRBD1. The CDR3 spans 12 residues. The V segment lost 7 bases and the J segment 5 bases; nucleotides outside the gene matches: 5. The germline CDR1 and CDR2 sequences are SQVTM and ANQGSEA. As DNA, the CDR3 is TGCAGCGGGACAGGGGAAGGGGAGACCCAGTACTTC. It encodes CSGTGEGETQYF.

This clonotype appeared many times. The J gene is TRBJ2-7, the V gene TRBV20-1, with 9 bases aligning to TRBD2. Germline lookup yields CDR1 DFQATT and CDR2 SNEGSKA (reference sequence). The CDR3 totals 15 residues. V shed 6 bases and J 5 bases; nucleotides not matched to a gene: 14. The CDR3, as DNA: TGCAGTGCCCCTCCTAGCGGGGAGGGATGGGACGAGCAGTACTTC. It encodes CSAPPSGEGWDEQYF.

This clonotype was counted ten times or more. This chain links TRBV7-2 with TRBJ2-5; 7 bases align to TRBD2. V lost 2 bases and J lost 2; bases outside the gene matches: 11. The germline V gene has CDR1 SGHTA and CDR2 FQGNSA. CDR3 size: 17 residues. For the CDR3, the DNA is TGTGCCAGCAGCTTAAGCCCTAGCGGTATCTCACAAGAGACCCAGTACTTC. Encoded protein: CASSLSPSGISQETQYF.

Many counts were recorded for this clonotype. CDR3 loop: CASSFQGTVYQETQYF. The CDR3 DNA reads TGCGCCAGCAGCTTCCAGGGCACCGTGTACCAAGAGACCCAGTACTTC. The genes are TRBV5-1 and TRBJ2-5, with D possibly being TRBD1 (5 bases). CDR1 is SGHRS and CDR2 is YFSETQ in the germline V gene. The CDR3 is made up of 16 amino acids. Trimming took off 2 bases at V and 0 bases at J, with 14 bases between the two ends.

This clonotype was observed at least ten times. The chain has TRBV27 and TRBJ2-5; D gene unclear. V shed 6 bases and J shed 2 bases, with 13 bases lying between them. This CDR3 is built from 14 residues. Germline assignment: CDR1 MNHEY and CDR2 SMNVEV (reference sequence). The CDR3 DNA reads as TGTGCCAGCAGGCCTCGAGGCTTACAAGAGACCCAGTACTTC. It yields the protein CASRPRGLQETQYF.